These T cell receptor beta chains were read from a single sample in a study of graft-versus-host responses after intestinal transplantation. Their antigens are not known. Clones were sequenced by immunoSEQ multiplex PCR, and TCRdb holds only the in-frame ones, with some missing. The data show more than 65,000 clones, with roughly 91% seen just once and under 1.5% held by the top ten. The input for sequencing was unstimulated CD8+ T cells sorted from spleen or lymph node cells, taken before intestinal transplant. The receptors shown here come from a human donor who received an intestinal transplant. Each CDR3 is given with its conserved first and last residue. A D gene is named only where the DNA matches it firmly. Clone size is given for some rows only: seen once, a few or many times, or a class if the clone is expanded.

abundance	d_gene	v_gene	j_gene	CDR3nt	CDR3aa
once	TRBD1	TRBV19	TRBJ1-1	TGTGCCAGTAAGTTCGGGGGGACAGGGGCGGACACTGAAGCTTTCTTT	CASKFGGTGADTEAFF
-	-	TRBV7-6	TRBJ1-1	TGTGCCAGCAGCCCGAATTCAGGCACTGAAGCTTTCTTT	CASSPNSGTEAFF
-	-	TRBV27	TRBJ1-6	TGTGCCAGCAGTTTATCCGACAGTAGTACCTATAATTCACCCCTCCACTTT	CASSLSDSSTYNSPLHF
-	TRBD1	TRBV18	TRBJ1-2	TGTGCCAGCTCACCACCTCCAAGCGGACAGGGCCCCTATGGCTACACCTTC	CASSPPPSGQGPYGYTF
-	-	TRBV6-5	TRBJ1-3	TGTGCCAGCAGTCTGAGGGAGACCGGAAACACCATATATTTT	CASSLRETGNTIYF
few	-	TRBV10-2	TRBJ1-2	TGCGCCAGCAGGGAGATCCTAAGCCATGGCTACACCTTC	CASREILSHGYTF
-	TRBD1	TRBV19	TRBJ2-7	TGTGCCAGTAGTATGACAGGGGGATCCTACGAGCAGTACTTC	CASSMTGGSYEQYF
-	-	TRBV4-2	TRBJ2-3	TGTGCCGCGCTCGGCACAGATACGCAGTATTTT	CAALGTDTQYF
-	TRBD1	TRBV7-8	TRBJ1-4	TGTGCCAGCAGCTTACGTCCCGGGACAGCTAATGAAAAACTGTTTTTT	CASSLRPGTANEKLFF
-	-	TRBV2	TRBJ2-7	TGTGCCAGCAGTGAAAATCTTGGGCAAAACTCCTACGAGCAGTACTTC	CASSENLGQNSYEQYF
-	TRBD2	TRBV6-5	TRBJ2-7	TGTGCCAGCAGTCCCCACGGGGCGGGGGGGCGTGAGCAGTACTTC	CASSPHGAGGREQYF
once	-	TRBV4-1	TRBJ1-5	TGCGCCAGCAGCCAAGGGAGGGGAGAGTATCAGCCCCAGCATTTT	CASSQGRGEYQPQHF
once	TRBD1	TRBV5-6	TRBJ1-1	TGTGCCAGCAGCTATGGGACAGGGATCACTGAAGCTTTCTTT	CASSYGTGITEAFF
-	-	TRBV9	TRBJ1-3	TGTGCCAGCAGCGTAGGCTTCGGAGGACTAAGCTCTGGAAACACCATATATTTT	CASSVGFGGLSSGNTIYF
-	-	TRBV6-5	TRBJ2-1	TGTGCCAGCAGTTACGGGGGGGGCCCGGCCAATGAGCAGTTCTTC	CASSYGGGPANEQFF
-	TRBD1	TRBV7-9	TRBJ2-1	TGTGCCAGCAGTCAGGGGGCAGGACCCTACAATGAGCAGTTCTTC	CASSQGAGPYNEQFF
-	-	TRBV7-3	TRBJ2-3	TGTGCCAGCAGCCCCTCCCTAGTTCGGAGCACAGATACGCAGTATTTT	CASSPSLVRSTDTQYF
-	-	TRBV4-1	TRBJ2-7	TGCGCCAGCAGCCCACAGGGTGACAGCTCCTACGAGCAGTACTTC	CASSPQGDSSYEQYF
-	-	TRBV7-9	TRBJ2-1	TGTGCCAGCAGCTCCGTCTCCTACAATGAGCAGTTCTTC	CASSSVSYNEQFF
-	-	TRBV5-1	TRBJ1-3	TGCGCCAGCAGCTTGGATGCGGGGACCGGAAACACCATATATTTT	CASSLDAGTGNTIYF
-	TRBD1	TRBV4-1	TRBJ1-1	TGCGCCAGCAGCCTAGACAGGGGTTACACTGAAGCTTTCTTT	CASSLDRGYTEAFF
-	TRBD2	TRBV13	TRBJ2-7	TGTGCCAGCAGCTTAGTCGGGGGGGCCGGGTACGAGCAGTACTTC	CASSLVGGAGYEQYF
-	-	TRBV7-9	TRBJ1-2	TGTGCCAGCAGCCTTGGGCGCGAGGGCTACACCTTC	CASSLGREGYTF
once	-	TRBV5-1	TRBJ1-1	TGCGCCAGCAAGACAGGCAACACTGAAGCTTTCTTT	CASKTGNTEAFF
-	-	TRBV4-1	TRBJ1-4	TGCGCCAGTACTGGGGGGGCAACTAATGAAAAACTGTTTTTT	CASTGGATNEKLFF